This entry describes one T cell receptor beta chain. Its matching antigen is unknown. The data belong to a study of shared clonotypes between healthy human individuals. Sequencing used immunoSEQ multiplex PCR; TCRdb keeps in-frame clones, though not all of them. The sample consists of 850,000 to 1,100,000 clones, roughly 80% of them appearing once. Study results and caveats: When compared with the clonotypes that were shared by all four sorted-subset donors, the non-shared clonotypes turned out to have lower generation probabilities.

V was clipped by 0 bases and J by 1 base; unmatched bases: 14. The CDR3 spans 19 residues. Looked up from germline, CDR1 is MNHEY and CDR2 is SMNVEV (reference sequence). Sequenced input: memory CD4+ T cells from PBMCs. Noted subset: CD45RA-negative fraction. The sequence was obtained from a man between 18 and 29 years old in good health. Some clones in this sample may be carry-over from other donors' samples. This chain joins TRBV27 and TRBJ1-1; 7 nucleotides line up with TRBD1. CDR3 region: CASSLSSWTGLVTNTEAFF. In DNA form, the CDR3 reads TGTGCCAGCAGTTTATCTTCGTGGACAGGACTAGTTACGAACACTGAAGCTTTCTTT.